This entry lists 27 T cell receptor beta chains sequenced from one sample in a study of blood T cell repertoires in COVID-19. Generated by immunoSEQ multiplex PCR, the TCRdb table keeps only in-frame clones and is missing some. Among around 32,000 clones listed, 90% were seen once. Specimen: peripheral blood. The receptors come from a man aged 70 or older with active or convalescent COVID-19.

J is TRBJ1-3 and V is TRBV28; 8 bases fit TRBD1. V shed 2 bases, J shed 1 base, and the junction held 13 bases outside the gene matches. The germline V gene has CDR1 MDHEN and CDR2 SYDVKM. CDR3 length: 19 residues. CDR3 nucleotide sequence: TGTGCCAGCAGTTTAGCAGCCCCCGGACAGGGTATATCTGGAAACACCATATATTTT. This translates into CASSLAAPGQGISGNTIYF.

The table lists this clone with a few counts. The chain employs TRBV11-3 and TRBJ1-1; TRBD1 matches 7 bases. V was clipped by 5 bases and J by 10 bases; unmatched bases: 10. CDR1 SGHNT and CDR2 YENEEA come from the germline V gene. The CDR3 totals 13 residues. CDR3 in DNA: TGTGCCAGCAGCCTGGACAGGTACGCGGGAGCTTTCTTT. It is translated as CASSLDRYAGAFF.

The J gene is TRBJ1-2, the V gene TRBV5-4; D gene unclear. CDR3 length: 14 amino acids. Deletions cut 4 bases from V and 4 bases from J, with 14 bases between. The V gene's germline CDR1 is SGHNT and CDR2 YYREEE (reference sequence). In DNA, the CDR3 is TGTGCCAGCAGCGAACCGACATTCCCCTATGGCTACACCTTC. It codes for CASSEPTFPYGYTF.

This chain joins TRBV6-2 or TRBV6-3 and TRBJ1-2; D is uncertain. The CDR3 is made up of 15 amino acids. Germline assignment: CDR1 MNHEY and CDR2 SVGEGT. Trimming took 5 bases from V and 2 from J, leaving 15 bases between them. DNA of the CDR3: TGTGCCAGCAGTAACCTCGACACCGGAAACTATGGCTACACCTTC. This codes for CASSNLDTGNYGYTF.

The sample holds a few counts of this clone. The CDR3 bases are TGTGCCAGCAGCGTAGCTACAGGGACGACTGGAAACACCATATATTTT. The encoded protein is CASSVATGTTGNTIYF. The V call is TRBV9, the J call TRBJ1-3; maybe TRBD1 (6 bases). Trimming took off 0 bases at V and 2 bases at J, with 12 bases between the two ends. The CDR3 is 16 amino acids. CDR1 and CDR2 (germline): SGDLS, YYNGEE.

The chain has TRBV7-8 and TRBJ1-5; unclear D gene. V lost 5 bases to trimming and J lost 1 base, with 12 bases between them. In germline, CDR1 is SGHVS, CDR2 FQNEAQ. CDR3 length equals 15 residues. The CDR3 loop is CASSLPGLSNQPQHF. CDR3 nucleotides: TGTGCCAGCAGCCTCCCCGGGTTGAGCAATCAGCCCCAGCATTTT.

DNA for the CDR3: TGTGCCACCAGTGATTTCCTGGGGAGAGGCACCGGGGAGCTGTTTTTT. Residues: CATSDFLGRGTGELFF. This chain uses TRBV24-1 with TRBJ2-2; a weak D match, TRBD2 (5 bases). V dropped 1 base and J dropped 4 bases, with 12 bases sitting between them. Per germline, CDR1 KGHDR and CDR2 SFDVKD. The CDR3 runs to 16 residues.

The J gene is TRBJ2-1, the V gene TRBV24-1; 10 bases match TRBD1. Germline-derived CDR1 and CDR2 are KGHDR and SFDVKD. The CDR3 spans 15 residues. Trimming cost V 3 bases and J 5 bases; bases outside gene matches: 3. In DNA, the CDR3 is TGTGCCACCAGTGATCCCGGGACAGGGGACAATGAGCAGTTCTTC. Translated: CATSDPGTGDNEQFF.

Note on this clone: At one end, the junction sequence differs from germline, possibly due to a read error. This chain joins TRBV5-1 and TRBJ2-1; 7 bases fit TRBD1. CDR1 is SGHRS, CDR2 YFSETQ, per germline. CDR3 size: 13 residues. In DNA form, the CDR3 reads TGCGCCAGCAGCCTCATGGACAGGCCACACTCGGTCTTC. Translating gives CASSLMDRPHSVF. The variable domain in full, with the rest retrieved from reference TRBV5-1 and TRBJ2-1, is KAGVTQTPRYLIKTRGQQVTLSCSPISGHRSVSWYQQTPGQGLQFLFEYFSETQRNKGNFPGRFSGRQFSNSRSEMNVSTLELGDSALYLCASSLMDRPHSVFGPGTRLTVL.

The table lists this clone with a count of one. The chain combines TRBV19 with TRBJ2-5, with D unresolved. V dropped 3 bases and J dropped 4 bases, with 9 bases sitting between them. CDR1 is LNHDA, CDR2 SQIVND, per germline (reference sequence). CDR3 length: 13 amino acids. The CDR3 reads CASSIIVTETQYF. The CDR3 DNA reads TGTGCCAGTAGTATCATAGTCACAGAGACCCAGTACTTC.

The V call is TRBV7-2, the J call TRBJ2-7; tentatively, D is TRBD1 (5 bases). V shed 3 bases and J shed 0 bases, with 6 bases lying between them. Germline assignment: CDR1 SGHTA and CDR2 FQGNSA. The CDR3 is 13 residues long. CDR3 sequence: CASSFRGSYEQYF. CDR3 DNA sequence: TGTGCCAGCAGCTTTAGGGGCTCCTACGAGCAGTACTTC.

This clone was seen just once. The rearrangement joins TRBV5-1 to TRBJ2-1, with D possibly TRBD2 on 5 matching bases. V was pared by 3 bases and J by 5 bases, with 18 bases between. Germline assignment: CDR1 SGHRS and CDR2 YFSETQ. The length of the CDR3 is 16 residues. DNA of the CDR3: TGCGCCAGCAGCTATTGGATCACCCGAGGGAACAATGAGCAGTTCTTC. Protein: CASSYWITRGNNEQFF. Supplemented by reference TRBV5-1 and TRBJ2-1, the full variable domain reads KAGVTQTPRYLIKTRGQQVTLSCSPISGHRSVSWYQQTPGQGLQFLFEYFSETQRNKGNFPGRFSGRQFSNSRSEMNVSTLELGDSALYLCASSYWITRGNNEQFFGPGTRLTVL.

V and J are TRBV2 and TRBJ2-1; 8 bases match TRBD1. The CDR3 sequence is 14 residues long. Germline V gene lookup returns CDR1 SNHLY and CDR2 FYNNEI. The J segment lost 2 bases and the V segment lost 4 bases, leaving 1 base of the junction unmatched. CDR3 sequence: CASSVQGAYNEQFF. Written as DNA, the CDR3 is TGTGCCAGCAGTGTACAGGGGGCCTACAATGAGCAGTTCTTC.

This chain uses TRBV23-1 with TRBJ1-2, with a weak D call TRBD1 (6 bases). TRBV23-1 is treated as an ORF (open reading frame) with a function not yet certain. The CDR3 is 15 amino acids. V gave up 2 bases and J gave up 3 bases, with 13 bases separating them. CDR3 region: CASSQPPGGDYGYTF. DNA of the CDR3: TGCGCCAGCAGTCAACCCCCGGGGGGCGACTATGGCTACACCTTC.

J is TRBJ1-2 and V is TRBV5-1, with TRBD1 identical over 10 bases. Per germline, CDR1 SGHRS and CDR2 YFSETQ. The CDR3 extends over 16 amino acids. Unmatched junction bases numbered 6, after V lost 1 base and J lost 3 bases. In DNA, the CDR3 is TGCGCCAGCAGCTTGACGGGACAGGGGTATGACTATGGCTACACCTTC. It codes for CASSLTGQGYDYGYTF.

V is TRBV6-5 and J is TRBJ2-2, with 7 positions matching TRBD2. The junction had 7 bases not matched to a gene; V was cut back by 2 bases and J by 4 bases. The CDR3 spans 16 residues. Germline CDR1 MNHEY, CDR2 SVGAGI. CDR3: CASSYGGPGGTGELFF. CDR3 nucleotides: TGTGCCAGCAGTTACGGTGGTCCGGGGGGCACCGGGGAGCTGTTTTTT.

V and J are TRBV7-9 and TRBJ2-1; TRBD1 agrees at 8 bases. This CDR3 is 15 amino acids long. V was pared by 2 bases and J by 6 bases, with 6 bases of the junction left unmatched. Germline CDR1 is SEHNR and CDR2 is FQNEAQ (reference sequence). CDR3 protein: CASSLQDREANEQFF. The DNA for the CDR3 is TGTGCCAGCAGCTTACAGGACAGGGAGGCCAATGAGCAGTTCTTC.

For the CDR3, the DNA is TGTGCCATCAGTGACAGGGGAAACAATGAGCAGTTCTTC. This sequence encodes CAISDRGNNEQFF. This rearrangement joins TRBV10-3 to TRBJ2-1; perhaps TRBD1 as D (6 bases). The CDR3 runs to 13 residues. Trimming took off 3 bases at V and 5 bases at J, with 8 bases between the two ends. Looked up from germline, CDR1 is ENHRY and CDR2 is SYGVKD.

V usage is TRBV5-5 and J usage is TRBJ2-1; weak D call: TRBD1 (7 bases). This CDR3 comprises 13 residues. The germline gives CDR1 SGHKS, CDR2 YYEKEE (reference sequence). V lost 0 bases and J lost 7, with 8 bases in between. CDR3 residues: CASSLAGGNEQFF. The CDR3 DNA sequence: TGTGCCAGCAGCTTGGCAGGGGGGAATGAGCAGTTCTTC.

The chain recombines TRBV9 with TRBJ2-2, with 8 bases identical to TRBD1. Per the germline V gene, CDR1 is SGDLS and CDR2 is YYNGEE. There are 16 residues in the CDR3. The ends lost 4 bases at V and 1 base at J; junction bases unmatched: 6. CDR3 region: CASSPRGTGNTGELFF. CDR3 DNA sequence: TGTGCCAGCAGCCCGAGGGGGACAGGGAACACCGGGGAGCTGTTTTTT.

The chain recombines TRBV9 with TRBJ1-2, with D possibly TRBD1 on 5 matching bases. The germline V gene encodes CDR1 SGDLS and CDR2 YYNGEE. V dropped 0 bases and J dropped 8 bases, with 14 bases sitting between them. CDR3 length: 14 residues. CDR3 DNA: TGTGCCAGCAGCGTAGCTTTAGGGGTCGGGGGCTACACCTTC. Amino acid sequence: CASSVALGVGGYTF.

The chain employs TRBV24-1 and TRBJ2-3; tentatively, D is TRBD2 (5 bases). The CDR3 contains 15 residues. The germline V gene encodes CDR1 KGHDR and CDR2 SFDVKD. Trimming took 2 bases from V and 1 from J, leaving 9 bases between them. The CDR3 sequence: CATSDSREGTDTQYF. The CDR3, as DNA: TGTGCCACCAGTGATTCGAGGGAAGGCACAGATACGCAGTATTTT.

The chain couples TRBV28 to TRBJ2-5, with TRBD2 as a possible D gene (5 bases). V lost 3 bases to trimming and J lost 5 bases, with 7 bases between them. CDR1 and CDR2 from the germline V gene are MDHEN and SYDVKM. This CDR3 region has 12 residues. Written as DNA, the CDR3 is TGTGCCAGCAGTTTCCGAGGGGAGACCCAGTACTTC. Protein product: CASSFRGETQYF.

This clone showed up just once. The chain combines TRBV9 with TRBJ1-2, with D unclear. V lost 3 bases to trimming and J lost 7 bases, with 13 bases between them. The CDR3 has 13 amino acids. Germline V lookup: CDR1 SGDLS, CDR2 YYNGEE. The CDR3 DNA reads TGTGCCAGCAGCGCGGGAGGAGTACCTGGCTACACCTTC. Amino acids: CASSAGGVPGYTF.

The V and J genes are TRBV19 and TRBJ1-2; D gene unclear. The germline V gene has CDR1 LNHDA and CDR2 SQIVND (reference sequence). This CDR3 is 14 amino acids long. V lost 3 bases to trimming and J lost 4 bases, with 12 bases between them. The CDR3 loop is CASSIRKGGYGYTF. Here the CDR3 DNA reads TGTGCCAGTAGTATTAGGAAGGGAGGCTATGGCTACACCTTC.

The CDR3 DNA is TGTGCCAGTAGTATTGGTAGATCCTATAATTCACCCCTCCACTTT. It codes for CASSIGRSYNSPLHF. V and J are TRBV19 and TRBJ1-6; no definite D call. The length of the CDR3 is 15 residues. Trimming left V 3 bases short and J 1 base short, with 7 bases between. Germline V lookup: CDR1 LNHDA, CDR2 SQIVND (reference sequence).

The chain combines TRBV4-1 with TRBJ2-7, with 11 bases matching TRBD2. Trimming at V came to 4 bases and at J to 6 bases, leaving 11 bases not matched to a gene. Germline V gene lookup returns CDR1 MGHRA and CDR2 YSYEKL. CDR3 length: 16 residues. CDR3 DNA sequence: TGCGCCAGCAGCCGATCTTTAGCGGGAGGGCAGAGCGAGCAGTACTTC. This codes for CASSRSLAGGQSEQYF.